The present entry profiles one T cell receptor (beta chain) with its context. Its antigen is not identified. The sample originates from a study of T-cell reconstitution after alpha-beta-depleted transplantation in children. Overall study findings and caveats: Some patients showed high day-60 TCRbeta diversity, which derived from surviving recipient T cells and thymic progenitors. Several hundred graft clones that had expanded were reportedly the source of alpha-beta T cells about two months after transplant. Most T-cell counts and diversity one year after the transplant came from T cells that were newly produced.

The TCRbeta library incorporated unique molecular identifiers. TCRdb processed the PCR reads anew with MiXCR; each CDR3 protein has one entry. This repertoire shows fewer than 700,000 distinct CDR3 sequences, under 30% found once; its top ten account for 11% to 15%. The TCR was taken from a boy in the first two years of life who had a stem cell transplant for acute myeloid leukemia, so the T cells may come from the graft donor. The sample in question was PBMCs, mostly from graft donor cells, obtained 360 days after TCRalphabeta/CD19-depleted stem cell transplant.

The CDR3 DNA reads as TGCAGTGCCAGCATGGTTGGGGGGGCGGAGACCCAGTACTTC. Its protein product is CSASMVGGAETQYF. The rearrangement uses TRBV20-1 and TRBJ2-5; perhaps TRBD2 as D (7 bases). The V gene lost 6 bases and the J gene lost 5 bases, with 19 bases spanning the gap. This CDR3 is built from 14 residues. CDR1 and CDR2 (germline): DFQATT, SNEGSKA (reference sequence).